Below are 7 T cell receptor beta chains sequenced from a single sample in a study of T cells in Graves' hyperthyroidism and ophthalmopathy. RNA transcripts provided the source from which TCR beta CDR3 regions were amplified. A first-round RT-PCR of the TCR CDR3 used the HTBI primer set. TCRdb re-derived calls from the multiplex PCR reads in MiXCR, one entry per CDR3 protein. The table has 45,000 to 50,000 distinct CDR3 sequences, more than 40% seen once. Sequencing was carried out using peripheral blood or thyroid tissue (not recorded which). These receptors originate from a woman aged 45-65 years with Graves' hyperthyroidism.

This clonotype was recorded many times. V and J are TRBV5-1 and TRBJ2-3; 9 bases align to TRBD2. The J segment lost 4 bases and the V segment lost 4 bases, leaving 10 bases of the junction unmatched. The CDR3 loop spans 16 amino acids. From germline, CDR1 is SGHRS and CDR2 YFSETQ. CDR3 sequence: CASSLNSGRGSDTQYF. Written as DNA, the CDR3 is TGCGCCAGCAGCCTTAATAGCGGGAGAGGGTCAGATACGCAGTATTTT.

This clonotype was counted a single time. The CDR3 sequence is CSAKARGNTGELFF. CDR3 sequence (DNA): TGCAGTGCCAAGGCTAGGGGGAACACCGGGGAGCTGTTTTTT. The chain has TRBV20-1 and TRBJ2-2; D may be TRBD1 (5 bases). V lost 6 bases and J 1 base, leaving 12 bases between the germline ends. The CDR3 loop spans 14 amino acids. Germline CDR1 reads DFQATT; CDR2 reads SNEGSKA (reference sequence).

A word on this clonotype: No conserved phenylalanine or tryptophan is present at the end of the CDR3, so a read error is the likely explanation. It is unclear where the CDR3 begins or ends on the DNA, so no DNA is shown, and the CDR3 is as TCRdb lists it. V is TRBV20-1 and J is TRBJ1-5; the D call TRBD1 from the table was never checked on the DNA. The CDR3 adds up to 13 amino acids, both ends counted. Germline values: CDR1 DFQATT, CDR2 SNEGSKA (reference sequence). CDR3 amino acids: CSANRGGLGTQRS.

V gene TRBV20-1 combines with J gene TRBJ1-1; D ambiguous. The CDR3 is 15 amino acids. Germline V lookup: CDR1 DFQATT, CDR2 SNEGSKA (reference sequence). Trimming cost V 0 bases and J 7 bases, with 18 bases left between them. In DNA, the CDR3 is TGCAGTGCTAGAGATTTGTGGCAGGTGTTTTGTGAAGCTTTCTTT. Protein: CSARDLWQVFCEAFF.

This clonotype was seen ten or more times. The rearrangement links TRBV6-2 or TRBV6-3 to TRBJ1-1; tentatively, D is TRBD1 (5 bases). The length of the CDR3 is 13 residues. Trimming took off 6 bases at V and 4 bases at J, with 12 bases between the two ends. Germline assignment: CDR1 MNHEY and CDR2 SVGEGT. CDR3 amino acids: CASRSGMGTEAFF. The CDR3 nucleotides are TGTGCCAGCAGGTCAGGGATGGGCACTGAAGCTTTCTTT.

This clonotype was detected ten times or more. The CDR3 sequence is CASSLVSSGRLGNYEQYF. Here the CDR3 DNA reads TGCGCCAGCAGCTTGGTGTCTAGCGGGAGGCTCGGTAACTACGAGCAGTACTTC. V usage is TRBV5-1 and J usage is TRBJ2-7; 11 bases map to TRBD2. This CDR3 contains 18 residues. V dropped 0 bases and J dropped 3; count of bases not matched to a gene: 11. CDR1 and CDR2 (germline): SGHRS, YFSETQ. The full variable domain, with the rest looked up from reference TRBV5-1 and TRBJ2-7, is KAGVTQTPRYLIKTRGQQVTLSCSPISGHRSVSWYQQTPGQGLQFLFEYFSETQRNKGNFPGRFSGRQFSNSRSEMNVSTLELGDSALYLCASSLVSSGRLGNYEQYFGPGTRLTVT.

The chain is built from TRBV29-1 and TRBJ1-1; D gene uncertain. Germline CDR1 is SQVTM and CDR2 is ANQGSEA. V lost 7 bases, J lost 11 bases, and 20 bases lay in between. The CDR3 has 12 amino acids. CDR3 region: CSASSDGSVAFF. CDR3 coding DNA: TGCAGCGCCAGCAGTGACGGGAGCGTGGCTTTCTTT.